This T cell receptor (beta chain) derives from a study of early T cells in non-severe SARS-CoV-2 infection (TCRdb year 2021). The study in broad terms: Bulk RNA from unsorted whole blood was used for TCR sequencing, so alpha and beta chains could not be paired. The study at large found these results: VDJdb matching was skewed toward anti-spike CD8 responses and likely underestimated virus-specific expansions, missing private and CD4 specificities.

This clonotype was found many times. This clone's antigen is unknown. Nothing much larger sits one base from this clone, and base qualities are not available. Set within a cohort of healthcare workers in London, UK, this nested case-control study involved weekly PCR testing of nasopharyngeal swabs along with blood sampling. Healthcare workers were enrolled in the week of the UK lockdown, from 23 to 31 March 2020, and were followed every week for up to roughly 15 weeks. Libraries were prepared through 5' RACE. The sequencer listed for this sample is NextSeq 500. To correct for sequencing error and PCR bias, the TCR library protocol tagged individual cDNA molecules with unique molecular identifiers. Sequencing covered both TCR alpha and beta chains, and within each sample the abundances of alpha and beta sequences were tightly co-correlated. Per the original workflow: Decombinator V4 was used to annotate the V gene, J gene and CDR3 of the TCR sequences. TCRs were defined as expanded if a significant change between any two time points was detected under a Poisson model with p below 0.0001. TCR abundances were normalised to the total number of TCRs sequenced per sample and were expressed as counts per million. VDJdb, accessed 1 November 2021, was searched for CMV, EBV and SARS-CoV-2 annotated TCRs, with TCRs annotated for multiple antigens excluded. TCRdb passed the public sequencing reads through fastp at Q25 and MiXCR, retaining productive beta sequences. Merged by CDR3 protein, the rows form single entries marked with the most common genes and DNA. The V and J calls here are based on TCRdb, not the publication. This sample gives fewer than 100,000 distinct CDR3 sequences in total; about 16% of them show up just once. About 3.1% of the sample is in the top ten clones.

The sequence was collected from an adult who was a healthcare worker with PCR-confirmed SARS-CoV-2 infection or an uninfected control (not recorded which). The sequencing sample was made of whole blood.

At the DNA level, the sequence is TGCAGTGCTGGAGGGGATCTAGCGGTCTACGAGCAGTACTTC. The resulting protein is CSAGGDLAVYEQYF. The V gene is TRBV20-1 and the J gene is TRBJ2-7; 7 bases in the junction line up with TRBD2. From V the trimming removes 5 bases and from J it removes 3 bases, while the gene matches leave 10 bases of the junction unaccounted for. The germline V gene (reference sequence) sets CDR1 to DFQATT and CDR2 to SNEGSKA. From its cysteine to its phenylalanine, the CDR3 spans 14 amino acids. The read is trimmed to its CDR3 DNA, 42 bases read in frame from base 1.